Each of the 18 T cell receptor beta chains below was sequenced from the same sample in a study of blood T cell repertoires in COVID-19. Sequencing used immunoSEQ multiplex PCR; TCRdb keeps in-frame clones, though not all of them. The profile shows some 290,000 clones, 85% to 90% of them singletons. The sequenced sample was peripheral blood. Receptors were obtained from a woman aged 30 to 39 with COVID-19, enrolled during active disease.

The rearrangement joins TRBV2 to TRBJ2-2, with 10 positions matching TRBD1. CDR1 and CDR2 from the germline V gene are SNHLY and FYNNEI. The CDR3 loop spans 16 amino acids. Trimming at V came to 4 bases and at J to 4 bases, leaving 6 bases not matched to a gene. The CDR3 nucleotides read TGTGCCAGCAGTGCAAGACAGGGGGCGGGCACCGGGGAGCTGTTTTTT. This translates into CASSARQGAGTGELFF.

This rearrangement joins TRBV6-4 to TRBJ1-5, with 8 bases that match TRBD1. With V trimmed by 3 bases and J by 4 bases, 8 bases remained unmatched. The CDR3 sequence is 16 residues long. Looked up from germline, CDR1 is MRHNA and CDR2 is SNTAGT. The CDR3 coding sequence is TGTGCCAGCAGTGAACAGGACAGGGCAGGGAATCAGCCCCAGCATTTT. Encoded protein: CASSEQDRAGNQPQHF.

The rearrangement joins TRBV27 to TRBJ2-4; D unclear. V gave up 10 bases and J gave up 6 bases, with 13 bases separating them. The CDR3 runs 12 residues. The germline CDR1 and CDR2 sequences are MNHEY and SMNVEV (reference sequence). The CDR3 loop is CATRGTRNIQYF. The CDR3 DNA is TGTGCCACCCGTGGCACCCGAAACATTCAGTACTTC.

The V call is TRBV15, the J call TRBJ1-2; perhaps TRBD1 as D (6 bases). Germline CDR1 reads LNHNV; CDR2 reads YYDKDF (reference sequence). The CDR3 consists of 16 residues. V lost 0 bases and J lost 3, with 14 bases in between. The CDR3 loop reads CATSRDWGRGDYGYTF. The CDR3, as DNA: TGTGCCACCAGCAGAGATTGGGGCAGGGGAGACTATGGCTACACCTTC.

The rearrangement joins TRBV6-5 to TRBJ1-1, with D possibly being TRBD1 (6 bases). The CDR3 is 14 residues long. Germline CDR1 MNHEY, CDR2 SVGAGI. V lost 5 bases, J lost 2 bases, and 12 bases lay in between. As DNA, the CDR3 is TGTGCCAGCAGTAAACCGGGACATAACACTGAAGCTTTCTTT. The encoded protein is CASSKPGHNTEAFF.

This clone was observed at least ten times. V is TRBV14 and J is TRBJ2-1, with 7 positions matching TRBD1. Germline V gene sequence: CDR1 SGHDN, CDR2 FVKESK. Trimming took 4 bases from V and 3 from J; bases not matched to a gene: 0. The CDR3 extends over 13 amino acids. This CDR3 is CASSRDSYNEQFF. CDR3 nucleotides: TGTGCCAGCAGCCGGGACAGCTACAATGAGCAGTTCTTC.

The genes are TRBV6-4 and TRBJ2-3, with 8 bases fitting TRBD2. Germline V gives CDR1 MRHNA, CDR2 SNTAGT. The CDR3 totals 16 residues. V lost 4 bases to trimming and J lost 5 bases; unmatched junction nucleotides: 11. The CDR3 DNA is TGTGCCAGCAGTGTGGCGGGAGGAGGGCCGGGAGATACGCAGTATTTT. It encodes CASSVAGGGPGDTQYF.

CDR3 DNA sequence: TGTGCCAGCAGCTCGGGACAGAATGATTACAATGAGCAGTTCTTC. Protein: CASSSGQNDYNEQFF. This sequence joins TRBV7-9 and TRBJ2-1; TRBD1 matches at 7 bases. Per germline, CDR1 SEHNR and CDR2 FQNEAQ (reference sequence). The V gene end was trimmed by 4 bases and the J gene end by 4 bases; junction bases not matched to a gene: 7. The CDR3 totals 15 residues.

This clone was seen many times. This chain connects TRBV5-1 to TRBJ1-5, with 8 bases matching TRBD1. V shed 0 bases and J 5 bases; nucleotides not matched to a gene: 1. Germline V gene sequence: CDR1 SGHRS, CDR2 YFSETQ. The CDR3 totals 14 residues. In DNA, the CDR3 is TGCGCCAGCAGCTTGGCCAGGGGGCATCAGCCCCAGCATTTT. Translating it yields CASSLARGHQPQHF.

The rearrangement uses TRBV30 and TRBJ2-7; D unresolved. Trimming removed 5 bases at V and 2 bases at J, with 7 bases between. Per the germline V gene, CDR1 is GTSNPN and CDR2 is SVGIG (reference sequence). The CDR3 is made up of 11 amino acids. In DNA, the CDR3 is TGTGCCTGGGGTAAAACCTACGAGCAGTACTTC. It yields the protein CAWGKTYEQYF.

This clone occurred once. The chain combines TRBV21-1 with TRBJ1-2; TRBD1 was called by the table and not checked on the DNA. TRBV21-1 is tagged as a pseudogene. CDR3 size: 17 residues. This CDR3 reads CASSKVGTGVQLCRYTF. The DNA of the CDR3 is TGTGCCAGCAGCAAAGTGGGGACAGGGGTTCAGCTCTGTCGCTACACCTTC.

V and J are TRBV5-6 and TRBJ1-2; TRBD1 aligns across 9 bases. J was trimmed by 4 bases and V by 0 bases; bases with no gene match: 4. The CDR3 is made up of 15 amino acids. Germline CDR1 and CDR2: SGHDT and YYEEEE. The CDR3 bases are TGTGCCAGCAGCTTGGGGACAGGGGTTGGCTATGGCTACACCTTC. The encoded protein is CASSLGTGVGYGYTF.

V and J are TRBV7-2 and TRBJ1-1; 7 nucleotides agree with TRBD1. The J segment lost 8 bases and the V segment lost 5 bases, leaving 14 bases of the junction unmatched. The germline gives CDR1 SGHTA, CDR2 FQGNSA. CDR3 length: 15 amino acids. CDR3 nucleotide sequence: TGTGCCAGCAGCCATAGACAGGGAGGACTCGGCGAAGCTTTCTTT. It codes for CASSHRQGGLGEAFF.

This chain uses TRBV5-1 with TRBJ1-1; TRBD1 might be the D (6 bases). V lost 4 bases to trimming and J lost 1 base, with 14 bases between them. In germline, CDR1 is SGHRS, CDR2 YFSETQ. CDR3 length: 15 residues. The chain's CDR3 is CASSADSRGNTEAFF. The CDR3 DNA reads TGCGCCAGCAGCGCGGACAGTCGGGGGAACACTGAAGCTTTCTTT.

J is TRBJ2-3 and V is TRBV2, with 7 bases fitting TRBD2. CDR1 SNHLY and CDR2 FYNNEI come from the germline V gene. Trimming cost V 1 base and J 5 bases; bases outside gene matches: 6. The CDR3 totals 15 residues. The CDR3 here is CASSEGGGGGDTQYF. CDR3 sequence (DNA): TGTGCCAGCAGTGAAGGGGGGGGAGGAGGAGATACGCAGTATTTT.

V gene TRBV19 combines with J gene TRBJ2-1; TRBD1 might be the D (6 bases). The CDR3 runs 17 residues. V dropped 6 bases and J dropped 6 bases, with 24 bases sitting between them. CDR1 and CDR2 from the germline V gene are LNHDA and SQIVND (reference sequence). The CDR3 reads CASSVGAVINPPNEQFF. Here the CDR3 DNA reads TGTGCCAGTAGCGTGGGGGCCGTAATCAATCCTCCCAATGAGCAGTTCTTC.

The chain links TRBV27 to TRBJ2-1, with 9 nucleotides matching TRBD1. Germline CDR1 reads MNHEY; CDR2 reads SMNVEV (reference sequence). The V and J ends lost 0 bases and 12 bases, in that order; junction bases with no gene match: 3. This CDR3 region has 13 residues. The CDR3 bases are TGTGCCAGCAGTTTATCTAGGACAGGGGTGCAGTTCTTC. Its protein product is CASSLSRTGVQFF.

This clone was detected once. DNA for the CDR3: TGTGCCAGCAGCTTATATGTCGGGAGCAATAGCAATCAGCCCCAGCATTTT. Its translation: CASSLYVGSNSNQPQHF. The chain recombines TRBV7-2 with TRBJ1-5, with D unclear. There are 17 residues in the CDR3. V was shortened by 2 bases and J by 0 bases, with 14 bases between the two germline ends. From germline, CDR1 is SGHTA and CDR2 FQGNSA. Complete variable domain (other parts from reference TRBV7-2 and TRBJ1-5): GAGVSQSPSNKVTEKGKDVELRCDPISGHTALYWYRQSLGQGLEFLIYFQGNSAPDKSGLPSDRFSAERTGGSVSTLTIQRTQQEDSAVYLCASSLYVGSNSNQPQHFGDGTRLSIL.